This T cell receptor beta chain is drawn from a study of T cell responses to AZD1222 COVID-19 vaccine. Assay used: immunoSEQ multiplex PCR; TCRdb lists only in-frame clones, some missing. The sample holds tens of thousands of clones, 90% seen once. The receptor was derived from an adult in good health. Sequencing was performed on peripheral blood, taken on day 0 of AZD1222 vaccination.

CDR3 region: CASSGNSGQKTLAGNNEQFF. The CDR3 DNA reads as TGCGCCAGCAGCGGAAATTCGGGACAAAAGACACTAGCGGGGAACAATGAGCAGTTCTTC. The chain is built from TRBV5-1 and TRBJ2-1, with 10 positions matching TRBD2. This CDR3 is built from 20 residues. CDR1 SGHRS and CDR2 YFSETQ come from the germline V gene. The V and J ends lost 4 bases and 5 bases, in that order; junction bases with no gene match: 21. Combining the CDR3 with reference TRBV5-1 and TRBJ2-1 gives the whole variable domain KAGVTQTPRYLIKTRGQQVTLSCSPISGHRSVSWYQQTPGQGLQFLFEYFSETQRNKGNFPGRFSGRQFSNSRSEMNVSTLELGDSALYLCASSGNSGQKTLAGNNEQFFGPGTRLTVL.